These 13 T cell receptor beta chains originate from one sample sequenced in a study of T cell responses to AZD1222 COVID-19 vaccine. The repertoire was sequenced with immunoSEQ multiplex PCR; TCRdb's copy has only in-frame clones and lacks some. The sample yields over 85,000 clones, around 90% seen once. The starting material was peripheral blood, obtained on day 0 of AZD1222 vaccination. Receptor source: an adult in good health.

J is TRBJ2-2 and V is TRBV11-3; possibly TRBD2 for D (6 bases). This CDR3 comprises 16 residues. Trimming cost V 0 bases and J 7 bases, with 15 bases left between them. CDR1 and CDR2 (germline): SGHNT, YENEEA. The CDR3 is CASSLDGGFEGGELFF. CDR3 nucleotides: TGTGCCAGCAGCTTAGACGGAGGGTTCGAGGGCGGGGAGCTGTTTTTT.

This chain links TRBV12-3 or TRBV12-4 with TRBJ2-3; 7 nucleotides agree with TRBD2. The CDR3 has 13 residues. Germline trimming cut 5 bases from V and 3 bases from J; bases unmatched to any gene: 2. The CDR3 spells CASSGRETDTQYF. The CDR3 DNA reads as TGTGCCAGCAGTGGGCGGGAGACAGATACGCAGTATTTT.

The rearrangement joins TRBV5-4 to TRBJ1-2; TRBD1 might be the D (5 bases). Between the trimmed V and J ends, which lost 0 bases and 5 bases, there was a span of 17 bases. Germline-derived CDR1 and CDR2 are SGHNT and YYREEE (reference sequence). The CDR3 length is 16 residues. CDR3 loop: CASSLDRTGTIYGYTF. CDR3 bases: TGTGCCAGCAGCTTGGACCGGACCGGGACGATTTATGGCTACACCTTC.

J is TRBJ1-1 and V is TRBV19; the D is unclear. Germline V lookup: CDR1 LNHDA, CDR2 SQIVND (reference sequence). Trimming took 8 bases from V and 9 from J, leaving 10 bases between them. The CDR3 totals 10 residues. Here the CDR3 reads CASGLSQAFF. The CDR3 DNA is TGTGCCAGTGGTCTCTCTCAAGCTTTCTTT.

There are a few counts of this clone. J is TRBJ2-7 and V is TRBV27, with 10 positions matching TRBD2. Germline lookup yields CDR1 MNHEY and CDR2 SMNVEV (reference sequence). CDR3 size: 14 residues. V was pared by 3 bases and J by 4 bases, with 3 bases of the junction left unmatched. In nucleotides, the CDR3 is TGTGCCAGCAGTTTGGCTAGCGGGAGTTACGAGCAGTACTTC. This gives the protein CASSLASGSYEQYF.

The chain links TRBV7-8 to TRBJ2-6; weak D call: TRBD1 (6 bases). V gave up 1 base and J gave up 2 bases, with 12 bases separating them. CDR3 length: 17 residues. Germline values: CDR1 SGHVS, CDR2 FQNEAQ. The CDR3 is CASSLVQGQAGANVLTF. The CDR3 DNA reads TGTGCCAGCAGCTTAGTGCAGGGGCAAGCTGGGGCCAACGTCCTGACTTTC.

The rearrangement uses TRBV6-5 and TRBJ1-2; D might be TRBD1 (5 bases). Between the trimmed V and J ends, which lost 6 bases and 7 bases, there was a span of 18 bases. Germline V gene lookup returns CDR1 MNHEY and CDR2 SVGAGI. CDR3 length: 14 residues. The CDR3 loop is CASSLTDPLGGYTF. CDR3 bases: TGTGCCAGCAGCCTGACAGACCCTTTGGGTGGCTACACCTTC.

The rearrangement links TRBV19 to TRBJ2-5; 7 bases are shared with TRBD2. The CDR3 consists of 18 residues. V was pared by 1 base and J by 2 bases, with 13 bases of the junction left unmatched. CDR1 and CDR2 from the germline V gene are LNHDA and SQIVND (reference sequence). For the CDR3, the DNA is TGTGCCAGTAGTATAGGAGGGGCGGGAGCAGGGAAGCAAGAGACCCAGTACTTC. This codes for CASSIGGAGAGKQETQYF. Full variable domain (outside the CDR3, taken from reference TRBV19 and TRBJ2-5): DGGITQSPKYLFRKEGQNVTLSCEQNLNHDAMYWYRQDPGQGLRLIYYSQIVNDFQKGDIAEGYSVSREKKESFPLTVTSAQKNPTAFYLCASSIGGAGAGKQETQYFGPGTRLLVL.

This clone was seen only once. This chain links TRBV6-5 with TRBJ1-2; 9 nucleotides line up with TRBD1. CDR1 and CDR2 (germline): MNHEY, SVGAGI. The trim removed 5 bases at V and 8 bases at J, leaving 12 bases unmatched. This CDR3 spans 15 amino acids. This CDR3 is CASSQTGTGYEGYTF. The CDR3 nucleotides are TGTGCCAGCAGTCAGACCGGGACAGGGTATGAAGGCTACACCTTC.

The J gene is TRBJ1-1, the V gene TRBV5-1; D unclear. The V gene lost 0 bases and the J gene lost 3 bases, with 9 bases spanning the gap. CDR1 and CDR2 (germline): SGHRS, YFSETQ. This CDR3 region has 14 residues. Here the CDR3 DNA reads TGCGCCAGCAGCTTGGATAGTAGAGACACTGAAGCTTTCTTT. The encoded protein is CASSLDSRDTEAFF. Full variable domain (outside the CDR3, taken from reference TRBV5-1 and TRBJ1-1): KAGVTQTPRYLIKTRGQQVTLSCSPISGHRSVSWYQQTPGQGLQFLFEYFSETQRNKGNFPGRFSGRQFSNSRSEMNVSTLELGDSALYLCASSLDSRDTEAFFGQGTRLTVV.

The V gene is TRBV2, the J gene TRBJ2-2, with TRBD2 matching over 10 bases. This CDR3 contains 16 residues. V trimming: 6 bases; J trimming: 0 bases; junction bases outside the gene matches: 4. CDR1 is SNHLY and CDR2 is FYNNEI in the germline V gene. CDR3 in DNA: TGTGCCAGCAGGATCGGACTAGCGGCGAACACCGGGGAGCTGTTTTTT. Residues: CASRIGLAANTGELFF.

V gene TRBV10-2 combines with J gene TRBJ2-7; 9 bases align to TRBD1. Unmatched junction bases numbered 5, after V lost 1 base and J lost 4 bases. Germline values: CDR1 WSHSY, CDR2 SAAADI. The CDR3 extends over 15 amino acids. In DNA, the CDR3 is TGCGCCAGCAGTGAGTTCCCGGGACAGGGATACGAGCAGTACTTC. Protein: CASSEFPGQGYEQYF.

The rearrangement links TRBV7-8 to TRBJ2-3; 7 bases align to TRBD2. Unmatched junction bases numbered 13, after V lost 5 bases and J lost 5 bases. The CDR3 is 16 amino acids. The germline V gene has CDR1 SGHVS and CDR2 FQNEAQ. CDR3 sequence reads: CASSAEGTISGDTQYF. The CDR3 DNA is TGTGCCAGCAGCGCCGAGGGGACTATCTCTGGAGATACGCAGTATTTT.